The clone carrying this T cell receptor beta chain was counted between two and nine times. The repertoire was sequenced with immunoSEQ multiplex PCR; TCRdb's copy has only in-frame clones and lacks some. The table lists some 80,000 clones, nearly 95% of them singletons, with about 1% in the top ten. The sample belongs to a study of T cell changes during pregnancy in multiple sclerosis. This CDR3 spans 15 amino acids. Trimming took 0 bases from V and 6 from J, leaving 15 bases between them. Germline V gives CDR1 SGHAT, CDR2 FQNNGV. The chain carries TRBV11-2 and TRBJ2-7, with D uncertain. The clonotype was recovered from a female donor with multiple sclerosis, enrolled in a pregnancy study. Specimen: peripheral blood, collected in the second trimester of pregnancy. CDR3 in DNA: TGTGCCAGCAGCTTAGATCCGACGCCCCGAGGCGAGCAGTACTTC. Translating it yields CASSLDPTPRGEQYF.